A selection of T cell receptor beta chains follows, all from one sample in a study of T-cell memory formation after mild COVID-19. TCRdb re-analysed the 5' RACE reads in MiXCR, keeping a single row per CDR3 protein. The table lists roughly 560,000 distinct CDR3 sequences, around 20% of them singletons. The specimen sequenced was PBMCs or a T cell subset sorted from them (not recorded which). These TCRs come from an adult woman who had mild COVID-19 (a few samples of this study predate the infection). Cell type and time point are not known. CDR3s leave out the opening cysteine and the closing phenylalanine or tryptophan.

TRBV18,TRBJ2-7,ASSPRLAGGENGQY
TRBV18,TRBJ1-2,ASSRTGERYGYT
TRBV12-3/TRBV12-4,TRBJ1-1,ASSEQGPTEAF
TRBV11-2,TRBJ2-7,ASSLGVLEQY
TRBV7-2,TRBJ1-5,ASSFPGRPQH
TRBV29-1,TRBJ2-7,SVSGQMSSYEQY
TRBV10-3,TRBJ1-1,AISRTENTEAF
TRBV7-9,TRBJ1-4,ASSPGQGINEKLF
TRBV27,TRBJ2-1,ASSGQGRSYNEQF
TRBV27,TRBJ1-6,ASSNRGSPLH
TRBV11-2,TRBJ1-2,ASSLFTLGQGSSGYT
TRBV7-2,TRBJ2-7,ASSTAGTSGTYEQY
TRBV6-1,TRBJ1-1,ASSVYRDRAEAF
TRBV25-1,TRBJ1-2,ASSVTRGRADYGYT
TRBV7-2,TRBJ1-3,ASSSGSGNTIY
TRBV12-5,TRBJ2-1,ASGSSGRKYNEQF
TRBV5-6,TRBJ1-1,ASNAGTEAF
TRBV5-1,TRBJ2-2,ASSLAAQGISGELF
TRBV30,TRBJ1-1,AWRKGQGGNAEAF
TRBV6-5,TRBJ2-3,ASKGGEGLFTDTQY
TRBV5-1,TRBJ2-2,ASSQGQGHTGELF
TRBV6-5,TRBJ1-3,ASSISSGNTIY
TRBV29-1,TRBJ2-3,SVSGVSTDTQY
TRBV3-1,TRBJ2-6,SSSHNGASGLPNVLT
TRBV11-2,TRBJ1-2,ASSLETGLDGYT
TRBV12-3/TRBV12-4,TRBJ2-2,ASSSRDRGITGELF
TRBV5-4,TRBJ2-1,ASSHGQEVSYNEQF
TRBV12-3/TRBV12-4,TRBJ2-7,ASSLSGSGNEQY
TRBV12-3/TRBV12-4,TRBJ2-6,ASSPLANVLT
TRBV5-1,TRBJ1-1,ASKPGQGAEAF
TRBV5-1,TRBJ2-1,ASSFRSASGRGEQF
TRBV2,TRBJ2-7,AINDRDGLYEQY
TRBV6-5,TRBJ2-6,ASSFNSLLSGANVLT
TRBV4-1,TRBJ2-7,ASSQEATAETYEQY
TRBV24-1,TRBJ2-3,ATSEPVGTRDSDTQY
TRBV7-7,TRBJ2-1,ASSLEAPGNGEQF
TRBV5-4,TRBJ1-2,ASSLGGQHYGYT
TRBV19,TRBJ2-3,ASSTLAGRLTDTQY
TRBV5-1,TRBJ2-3,ASSLEFSTDTQY
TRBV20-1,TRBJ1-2,SAPTGFNYGYT
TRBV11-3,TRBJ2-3,ASSFDSSDTQY
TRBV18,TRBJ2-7,ASSMDLGYEQY
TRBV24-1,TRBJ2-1,ATSPSSGISPNEQF
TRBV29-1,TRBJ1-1,SVGNFWVRNTEAF
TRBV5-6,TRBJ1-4,ASSSSKVRPSNEKLF
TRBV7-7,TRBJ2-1,ASSYTYSSYNEQF
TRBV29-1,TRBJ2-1,SVRPRLNNEQF
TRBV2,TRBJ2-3,ASSEAPAGKQY
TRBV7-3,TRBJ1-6,ASRRDRVNSPLH
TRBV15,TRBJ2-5,ATRAGGPGQETQY
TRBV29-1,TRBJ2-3,SVEAWTSGGATDTQY
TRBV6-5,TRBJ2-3,ASSPRGPGTDTQY
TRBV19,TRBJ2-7,ASSIDDGRRIYEQY
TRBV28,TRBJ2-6,ASSRRTSSGANVLT
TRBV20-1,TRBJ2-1,SARDLAGELNEQF
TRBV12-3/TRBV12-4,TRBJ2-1,ASSRGAPLPNEQF
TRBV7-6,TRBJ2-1,ASSWVMRSSYNEQF
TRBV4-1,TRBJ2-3,ASSQPPRTWSASTDTQY
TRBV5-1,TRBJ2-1,ASSPGTSSYNEQF